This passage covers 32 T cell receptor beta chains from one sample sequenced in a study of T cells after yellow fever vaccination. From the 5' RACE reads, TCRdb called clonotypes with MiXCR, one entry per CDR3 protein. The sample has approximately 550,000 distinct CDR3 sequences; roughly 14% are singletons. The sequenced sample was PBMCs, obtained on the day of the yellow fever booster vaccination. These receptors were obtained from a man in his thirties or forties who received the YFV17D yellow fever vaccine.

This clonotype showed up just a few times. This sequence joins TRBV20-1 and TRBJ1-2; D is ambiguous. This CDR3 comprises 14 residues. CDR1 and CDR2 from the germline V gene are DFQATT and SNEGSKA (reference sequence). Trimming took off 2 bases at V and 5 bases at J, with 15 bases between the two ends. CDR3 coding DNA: TGCAGTGCTAGACAGGTGGATGGCTCGTATGGCTACACCTTC. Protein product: CSARQVDGSYGYTF.

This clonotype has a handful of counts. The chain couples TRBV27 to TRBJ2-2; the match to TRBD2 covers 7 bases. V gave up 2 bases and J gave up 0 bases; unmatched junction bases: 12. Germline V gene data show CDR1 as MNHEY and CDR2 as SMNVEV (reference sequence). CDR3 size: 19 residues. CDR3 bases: TGTGCCAGCAGTTTAATTTGGGGAGGGAGGACCTCGAACACCGGGGAGCTGTTTTTT. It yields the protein CASSLIWGGRTSNTGELFF.

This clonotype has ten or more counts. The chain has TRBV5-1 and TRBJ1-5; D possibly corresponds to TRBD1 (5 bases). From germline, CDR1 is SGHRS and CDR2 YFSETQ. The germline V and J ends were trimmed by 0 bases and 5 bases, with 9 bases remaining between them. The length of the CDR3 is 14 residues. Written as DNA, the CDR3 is TGCGCCAGCAGCTTGGGGGGCGCGGATCAGCCCCAGCATTTT. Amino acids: CASSLGGADQPQHF.

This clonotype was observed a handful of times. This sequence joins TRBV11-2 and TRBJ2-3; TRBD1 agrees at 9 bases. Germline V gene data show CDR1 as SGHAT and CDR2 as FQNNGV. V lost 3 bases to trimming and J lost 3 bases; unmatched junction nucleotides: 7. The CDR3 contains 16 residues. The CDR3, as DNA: TGTGCCAGCAGCTTTACAGGGGGCGATGGGACAGATACGCAGTATTTT. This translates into CASSFTGGDGTDTQYF.

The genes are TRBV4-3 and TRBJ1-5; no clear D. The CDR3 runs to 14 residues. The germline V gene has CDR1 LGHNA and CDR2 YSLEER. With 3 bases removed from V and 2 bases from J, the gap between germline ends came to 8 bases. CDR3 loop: CASSQWLGNQPQHF. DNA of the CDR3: TGCGCCAGCAGCCAGTGGTTAGGCAATCAGCCCCAGCATTTT.

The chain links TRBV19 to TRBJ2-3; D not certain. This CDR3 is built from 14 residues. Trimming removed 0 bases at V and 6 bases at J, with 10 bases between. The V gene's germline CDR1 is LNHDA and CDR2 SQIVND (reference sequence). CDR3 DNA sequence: TGTGCCAGTAGTATAGACAAGACCGGGGATACGCAGTATTTT. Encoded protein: CASSIDKTGDTQYF. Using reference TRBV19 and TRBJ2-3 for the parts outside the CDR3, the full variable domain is DGGITQSPKYLFRKEGQNVTLSCEQNLNHDAMYWYRQDPGQGLRLIYYSQIVNDFQKGDIAEGYSVSREKKESFPLTVTSAQKNPTAFYLCASSIDKTGDTQYFGPGTRLTVL.

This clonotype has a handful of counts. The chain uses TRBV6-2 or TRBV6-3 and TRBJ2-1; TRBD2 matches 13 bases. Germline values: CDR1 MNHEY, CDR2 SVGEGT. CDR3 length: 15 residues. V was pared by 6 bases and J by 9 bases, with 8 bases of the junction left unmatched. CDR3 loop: CASSPLAGGLGEQFF. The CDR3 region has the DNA TGTGCCAGCAGCCCACTAGCGGGAGGGCTTGGTGAGCAGTTCTTC.

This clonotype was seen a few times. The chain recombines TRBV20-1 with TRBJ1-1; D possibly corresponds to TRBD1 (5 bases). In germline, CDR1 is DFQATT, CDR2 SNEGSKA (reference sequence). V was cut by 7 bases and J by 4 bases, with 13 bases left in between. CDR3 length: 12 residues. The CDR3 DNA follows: TGCAGTGACTCAGGGTTCCTCACTGAAGCTTTCTTT. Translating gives CSDSGFLTEAFF.

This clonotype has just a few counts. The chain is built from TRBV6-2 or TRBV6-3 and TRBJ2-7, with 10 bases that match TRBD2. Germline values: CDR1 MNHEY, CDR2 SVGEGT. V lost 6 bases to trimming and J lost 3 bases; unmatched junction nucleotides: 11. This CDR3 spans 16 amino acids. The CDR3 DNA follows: TGTGCCAGCAGCAATACACGACTAGCGGGCCTCTACGAGCAGTACTTC. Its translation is CASSNTRLAGLYEQYF.

CDR3 residues: CASSLAAWGSGRAGEQFF. The CDR3, as DNA: TGCGCCAGCAGCTTGGCCGCCTGGGGTAGCGGGAGGGCCGGTGAGCAGTTCTTC. The chain has TRBV5-1 and TRBJ2-1; 11 bases are shared with TRBD2. CDR1 and CDR2 from the germline V gene are SGHRS and YFSETQ. The length of the CDR3 is 18 residues. The ends lost 0 bases at V and 9 bases at J; junction bases unmatched: 14.

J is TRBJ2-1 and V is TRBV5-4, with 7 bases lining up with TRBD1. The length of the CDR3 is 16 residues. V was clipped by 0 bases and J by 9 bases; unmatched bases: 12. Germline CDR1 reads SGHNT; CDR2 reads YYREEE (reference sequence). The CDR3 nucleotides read TGTGCCAGCAGCTTGGGGACAGGCGGAACCCTTGGTGAGCAGTTCTTC. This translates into CASSLGTGGTLGEQFF.

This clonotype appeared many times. The CDR3 DNA is TGTGCCAGTCAGCCTCTAGCGGGAGTCGGTGAGCAGTTCTTC. It specifies CASQPLAGVGEQFF. The chain couples TRBV12-3 or TRBV12-4 to TRBJ2-1, with 10 bases fitting TRBD2. This CDR3 is 14 amino acids long. V lost 9 bases, J lost 9 bases, and 11 bases stayed unmatched.

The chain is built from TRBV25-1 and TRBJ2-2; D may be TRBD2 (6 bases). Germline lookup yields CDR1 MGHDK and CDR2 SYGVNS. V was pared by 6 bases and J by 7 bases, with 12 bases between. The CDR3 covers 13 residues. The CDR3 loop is CASRDPGVGELFF. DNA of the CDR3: TGTGCCAGCAGAGACCCGGGGGTCGGGGAGCTGTTTTTT. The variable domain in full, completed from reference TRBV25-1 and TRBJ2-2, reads EADIYQTPRYLVIGTGKKITLECSQTMGHDKMYWYQQDPGMELHLIHYSYGVNSTEKGDLSSESTVSRIRTEHFPLTLESARPSHTSQYLCASRDPGVGELFFGEGSRLTVL.

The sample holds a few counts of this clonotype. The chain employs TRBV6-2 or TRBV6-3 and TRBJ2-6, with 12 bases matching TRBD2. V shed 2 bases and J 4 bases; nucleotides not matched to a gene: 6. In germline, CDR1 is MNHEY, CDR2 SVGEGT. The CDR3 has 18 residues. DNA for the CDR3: TGTGCCAGCAGTTACGGGACTAGCGGGCCGTGGGGGGCCAACGTCCTGACTTTC. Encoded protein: CASSYGTSGPWGANVLTF.

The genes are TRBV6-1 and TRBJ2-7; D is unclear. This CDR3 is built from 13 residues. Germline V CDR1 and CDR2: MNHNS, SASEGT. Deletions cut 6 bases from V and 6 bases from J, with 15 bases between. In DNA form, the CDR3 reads TGTGCCAGCAGATTTTCCTCTAGTTCCGAGCAGTACTTC. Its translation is CASRFSSSSEQYF.

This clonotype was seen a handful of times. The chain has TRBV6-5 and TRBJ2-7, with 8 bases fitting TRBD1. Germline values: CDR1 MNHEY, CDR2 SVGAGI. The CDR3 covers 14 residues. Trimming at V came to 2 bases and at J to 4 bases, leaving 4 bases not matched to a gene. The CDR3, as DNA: TGTGCCAGCAGTTACGTAGGACAGGGTTACGAGCAGTACTTC. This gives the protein CASSYVGQGYEQYF.

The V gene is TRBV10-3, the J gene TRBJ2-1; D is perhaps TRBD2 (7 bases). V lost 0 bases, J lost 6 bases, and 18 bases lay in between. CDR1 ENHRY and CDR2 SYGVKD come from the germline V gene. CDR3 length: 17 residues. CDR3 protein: CAISESIGGGAGNEQFF. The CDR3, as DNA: TGTGCCATCAGTGAGTCGATAGGCGGGGGCGCAGGCAATGAGCAGTTCTTC.

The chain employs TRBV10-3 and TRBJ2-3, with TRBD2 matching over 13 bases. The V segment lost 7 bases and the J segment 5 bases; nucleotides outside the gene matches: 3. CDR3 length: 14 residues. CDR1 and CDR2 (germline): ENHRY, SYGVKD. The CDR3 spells CAINTSGGGDTQYF. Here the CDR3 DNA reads TGTGCCATCAATACTAGCGGGGGGGGAGATACGCAGTATTTT.

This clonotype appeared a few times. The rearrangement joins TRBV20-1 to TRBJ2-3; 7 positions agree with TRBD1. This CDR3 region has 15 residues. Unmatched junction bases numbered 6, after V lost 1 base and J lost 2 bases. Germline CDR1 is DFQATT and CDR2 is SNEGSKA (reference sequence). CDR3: CSARGGTVSTDTQYF. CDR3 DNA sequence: TGCAGTGCTAGAGGAGGGACAGTCTCCACAGATACGCAGTATTTT.

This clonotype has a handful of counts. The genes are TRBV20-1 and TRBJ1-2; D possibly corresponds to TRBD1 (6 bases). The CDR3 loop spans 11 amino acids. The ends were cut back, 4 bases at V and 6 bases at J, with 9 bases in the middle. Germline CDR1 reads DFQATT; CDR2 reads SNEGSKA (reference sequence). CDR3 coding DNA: TGCAGTGCTACAAGGGGGAATGGCTACACCTTC. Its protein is CSATRGNGYTF.

The CDR3 region is CATSRVGTSGNEQFF. The CDR3 nucleotides read TGTGCCACCAGCAGAGTTGGGACTAGCGGGAATGAGCAGTTCTTC. The chain carries TRBV15 and TRBJ2-1, with 12 bases identical to TRBD2. The CDR3 covers 15 residues. Germline CDR1 is LNHNV and CDR2 is YYDKDF (reference sequence). With V trimmed by 1 base and J by 7 bases, 2 bases remained unmatched.

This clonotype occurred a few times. The CDR3 region has the DNA TGCAGTGCTAGTTTCGCGGACACAGATACGCAGTATTTT. It encodes CSASFADTDTQYF. This chain connects TRBV20-1 to TRBJ2-3; D unresolved. The V gene lost 3 bases and the J gene lost 2 bases, with 9 bases spanning the gap. In germline, CDR1 is DFQATT, CDR2 SNEGSKA (reference sequence). The CDR3 extends over 13 amino acids.

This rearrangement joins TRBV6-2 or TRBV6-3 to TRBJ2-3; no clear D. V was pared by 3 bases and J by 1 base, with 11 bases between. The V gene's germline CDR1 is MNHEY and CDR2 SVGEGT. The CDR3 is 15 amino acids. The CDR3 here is CASSYRGRRTDTQYF. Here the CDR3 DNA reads TGTGCCAGCAGTTATCGAGGCCGACGCACAGATACGCAGTATTTT.

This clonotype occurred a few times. The CDR3 nucleotides read TGTGCCAGCAGCTTGGATTCTAGCGGGGGGTCCTACAATGAGCAGTTCTTC. It encodes CASSLDSSGGSYNEQFF. V gene TRBV5-5 combines with J gene TRBJ2-1, with 11 bases matching TRBD2. CDR1 and CDR2 from the germline V gene are SGHKS and YYEKEE (reference sequence). V lost 0 bases to trimming and J lost 1 base; unmatched junction nucleotides: 3. CDR3 size: 17 residues.

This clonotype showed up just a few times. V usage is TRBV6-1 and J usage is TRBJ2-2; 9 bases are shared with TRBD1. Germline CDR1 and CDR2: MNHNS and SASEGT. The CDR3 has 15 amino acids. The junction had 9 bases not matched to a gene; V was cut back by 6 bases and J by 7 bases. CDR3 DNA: TGTGCCAGCAGAACGGGACAGGGCTTTGTCGGGGAGCTGTTTTTT. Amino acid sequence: CASRTGQGFVGELFF.

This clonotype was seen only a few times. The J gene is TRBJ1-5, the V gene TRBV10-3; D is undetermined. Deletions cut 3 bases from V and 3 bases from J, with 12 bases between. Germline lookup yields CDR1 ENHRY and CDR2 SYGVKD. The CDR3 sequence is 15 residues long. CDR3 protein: CAISDRAGLNQPQHF. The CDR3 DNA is TGTGCCATCAGTGATCGGGCAGGTCTCAATCAGCCCCAGCATTTT.

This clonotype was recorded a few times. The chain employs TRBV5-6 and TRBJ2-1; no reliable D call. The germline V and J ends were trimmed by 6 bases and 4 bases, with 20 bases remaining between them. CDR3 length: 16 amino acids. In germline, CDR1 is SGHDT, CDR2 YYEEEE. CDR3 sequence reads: CASNRPTDEEYNEQFF. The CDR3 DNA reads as TGTGCCAGCAACAGACCGACCGACGAAGAATACAATGAGCAGTTCTTC.

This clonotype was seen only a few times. Here the CDR3 reads CASRGTNQETQYF. The CDR3 nucleotides read TGCGCCAGCAGAGGGACAAACCAAGAGACCCAGTACTTC. The chain couples TRBV5-1 to TRBJ2-5; the D gene is possibly TRBD1 (6 bases). With 5 bases removed from V and 0 bases from J, the gap between germline ends came to 8 bases. Germline CDR1 reads SGHRS; CDR2 reads YFSETQ. The CDR3 is 13 amino acids.

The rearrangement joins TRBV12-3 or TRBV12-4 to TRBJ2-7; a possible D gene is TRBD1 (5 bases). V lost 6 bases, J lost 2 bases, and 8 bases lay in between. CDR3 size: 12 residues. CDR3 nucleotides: TGTGCCAGCAGATTGGACACCTACGAGCAGTACTTC. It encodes CASRLDTYEQYF.

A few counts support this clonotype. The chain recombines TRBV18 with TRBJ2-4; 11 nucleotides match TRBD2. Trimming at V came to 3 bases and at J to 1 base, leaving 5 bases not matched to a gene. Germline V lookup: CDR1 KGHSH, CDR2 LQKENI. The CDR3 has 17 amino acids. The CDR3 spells CASSPASGRLAKNIQYF. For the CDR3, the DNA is TGTGCCAGCTCACCTGCTAGCGGGAGGTTGGCCAAAAACATTCAGTACTTC. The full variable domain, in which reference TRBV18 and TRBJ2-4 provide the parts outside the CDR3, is NAGVMQNPRHLVRRRGQEARLRCSPMKGHSHVYWYRQLPEEGLKFMVYLQKENIIDESGMPKERFSAEFPKEGPSILRIQQVVRGDSAAYFCASSPASGRLAKNIQYFGAGTRLSVL.

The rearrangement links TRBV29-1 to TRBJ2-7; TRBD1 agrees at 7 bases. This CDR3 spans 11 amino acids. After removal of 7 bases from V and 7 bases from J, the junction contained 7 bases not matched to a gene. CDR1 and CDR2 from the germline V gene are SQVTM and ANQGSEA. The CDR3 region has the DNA TGCAGCGGGGGACAGCAGCGGGAGCAGTACTTC. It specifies CSGGQQREQYF.

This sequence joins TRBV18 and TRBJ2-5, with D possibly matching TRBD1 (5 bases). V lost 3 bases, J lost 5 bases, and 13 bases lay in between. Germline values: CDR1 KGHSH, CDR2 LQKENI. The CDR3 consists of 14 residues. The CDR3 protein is CASSPGATQETQYF. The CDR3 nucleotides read TGTGCCAGCTCACCTGGGGCCACTCAGGAGACCCAGTACTTC.